Given below is one T cell receptor (beta chain) in context. Antigen: not known. This sample is part of a study of T cell responses to AZD1222 COVID-19 vaccine. Study summary: Doses given second, at about 4 or about 12 weeks, were pooled.

Produced via immunoSEQ multiplex PCR; TCRdb's table is partial and in-frame only. The table has around 180,000 clones, 80% to 95% seen once. Study observations and caveats: Donors skewed white British and female; clonal diversity was possibly underestimated.

CDR3 length: 14 amino acids. Per the germline V gene, CDR1 is LNHDA and CDR2 is SQIVND (reference sequence). The V and J ends lost 3 bases and 0 bases respectively, with 6 bases between them. This clonotype was sampled from an adult in good health. Sequencing used peripheral blood, obtained on day 0 of AZD1222 vaccination. V is TRBV19 and J is TRBJ2-1; no firm D call. The CDR3 is CASSILSSYNEQFF. The CDR3 DNA reads TGTGCCAGTAGTATCCTCAGCTCCTACAATGAGCAGTTCTTC.